The 15 T cell receptor beta chains in this list originate from one sample, sequenced in a study of blood T cell repertoires in COVID-19. Using immunoSEQ multiplex PCR, the repertoire was profiled, and TCRdb retains in-frame clones only, with some absent. Of 150,000 to 200,000 clones in the sample, around nine tenths are singletons; the top ten hold roughly 3.3%. The sample consisted of peripheral blood. These receptors all come from a man younger than 35 with active or convalescent COVID-19.

DNA for the CDR3: TGTGCCATCAGGACAGGAAACACTGAAGCTTTCTTT. Residues: CAIRTGNTEAFF. The chain has TRBV10-3 and TRBJ1-1, with D perhaps TRBD1 (6 bases). There are 12 residues in the CDR3. CDR1 is ENHRY and CDR2 is SYGVKD in the germline V gene. V dropped 6 bases and J dropped 2 bases, with 7 bases sitting between them.

The V gene is TRBV5-1, the J gene TRBJ2-3; 7 bases fit TRBD1. This CDR3 spans 20 amino acids. CDR1 is SGHRS, CDR2 YFSETQ, per germline. J was trimmed by 2 bases and V by 0 bases; bases with no gene match: 18. The CDR3 coding sequence is TGCGCCAGCAGCTTGGCCGAGTTACAGGGGTACTGGGTGTCCACAGATACGCAGTATTTT. Amino acids: CASSLAELQGYWVSTDTQYF.

The CDR3 loop is CASSQYASEQFF. In DNA form, the CDR3 reads TGTGCCAGCAGCCAATACGCGAGTGAGCAGTTCTTC. This chain joins TRBV14 and TRBJ2-1; D gene ambiguous. This CDR3 has 12 amino acids. Germline CDR1 SGHDN, CDR2 FVKESK. The V end was cut by 2 bases, the J end by 9 bases, with 8 bases between.

This clone appeared once. CDR3 loop: CSVEPGVTGELFF. CDR3 DNA: TGCAGCGTTGAACCGGGGGTCACCGGGGAGCTGTTTTTT. The chain couples TRBV29-1 to TRBJ2-2; the D gene is possibly TRBD2 (6 bases). CDR1 SQVTM and CDR2 ANQGSEA come from the germline V gene. This CDR3 spans 13 amino acids. Trimming removed 2 bases at V and 4 bases at J, with 8 bases between.

J is TRBJ1-1 and V is TRBV3-1 (or the pseudogene TRBV3-2), with D perhaps TRBD1 (6 bases). The V end lost 0 bases, the J end lost 1 base, and 24 bases lay between the germline ends. The CDR3 sequence is 20 residues long. Germline CDR1 reads LGHDT; CDR2 reads YNNKEL (reference sequence). In nucleotides, the CDR3 is TGTGCCAGCAGCCAAGATTCCCCAGGGTTTGACAGGAGGAAGAACACTGAAGCTTTCTTT. This gives the protein CASSQDSPGFDRRKNTEAFF.

Here the CDR3 reads CASSPRQGLATEAFF. Here the CDR3 DNA reads TGTGCCAGCAGTCCGAGACAGGGTTTGGCCACTGAAGCTTTCTTT. V gene TRBV27 combines with J gene TRBJ1-1; TRBD1 aligns across 7 bases. V dropped 5 bases and J dropped 4; count of bases not matched to a gene: 10. The CDR3 has 15 residues. Germline V gives CDR1 MNHEY, CDR2 SMNVEV (reference sequence).

This rearrangement joins TRBV28 to TRBJ1-3, with D unclear. CDR3 length: 15 residues. Germline V CDR1 and CDR2: MDHEN, SYDVKM. Trimming took 3 bases from V and 2 from J, leaving 11 bases between them. CDR3 in DNA: TGTGCCAGCAGTTTTCTTAGGGAGACTGGAAACACCATATATTTT. Translated, it gives CASSFLRETGNTIYF.

The chain combines TRBV11-3 with TRBJ2-5, with D maybe TRBD2 (6 bases). This CDR3 spans 18 amino acids. V shed 2 bases and J shed 5 bases, with 24 bases lying between them. Germline V lookup: CDR1 SGHNT, CDR2 YENEEA. The CDR3 DNA sequence: TGTGCCAGCAGCTTAATGGGGGAGGTCACCCGGGGCAGGGAGACCCAGTACTTC. Its protein product is CASSLMGEVTRGRETQYF.

This chain joins TRBV5-1 and TRBJ2-6, with 9 bases fitting TRBD2. The CDR3 extends over 17 amino acids. Per germline, CDR1 SGHRS and CDR2 YFSETQ. V dropped 4 bases and J dropped 0; count of bases not matched to a gene: 5. This CDR3 reads CASSTRLAVSGANVLTF. In DNA form, the CDR3 reads TGCGCCAGCAGCACCAGACTAGCGGTCTCTGGGGCCAACGTCCTGACTTTC.

The rearrangement uses TRBV25-1 and TRBJ1-6, with D tentatively TRBD1 (5 bases). V lost 7 bases and J lost 8, with 18 bases in between. The length of the CDR3 is 15 residues. CDR1 and CDR2 (germline): MGHDK, SYGVNS. CDR3: CASTSSGGVDSPLHF. The CDR3 bases are TGTGCCAGCACCTCAAGTGGAGGGGTAGATTCACCCCTCCACTTT.

CDR3 sequence: CASAETRSNQPQHF. In DNA, the CDR3 is TGTGCCAGCGCCGAGACTAGGAGCAATCAGCCCCAGCATTTT. The gene calls are TRBV28 and TRBJ1-5; D call uncertain. The CDR3 is made up of 14 amino acids. Between the trimmed V and J ends, which lost 8 bases and 1 base, there was a span of 12 bases. Germline assignment: CDR1 MDHEN and CDR2 SYDVKM.

This clone was seen once. This chain uses TRBV11-3 with TRBJ2-1; 13 positions match TRBD2. The germline V gene has CDR1 SGHNT and CDR2 YENEEA. This CDR3 has 20 amino acids. J lost 0 bases, V lost 4 bases, and 12 bases had no gene match. Here the CDR3 reads CASSSRGLAGFSSSYNEQFF. The DNA of the CDR3 is TGTGCCAGCAGCTCCAGGGGACTAGCGGGATTCTCCAGCTCCTACAATGAGCAGTTCTTC.

The CDR3 nucleotides are TGTGCCAGCAGCTTAGCCACAGGGGGCCAGGGCTACACCTTC. Encoded protein: CASSLATGGQGYTF. The J gene is TRBJ1-2, the V gene TRBV13; 9 nucleotides line up with TRBD1. The ends lost 1 base at V and 8 bases at J; junction bases unmatched: 5. Germline V gives CDR1 PRHDT, CDR2 FYEKMQ (reference sequence). The CDR3 has 14 amino acids.

V is TRBV7-2 and J is TRBJ1-6; TRBD1 is a possible D gene (5 bases). Germline CDR1 reads SGHTA; CDR2 reads FQGNSA. With 3 bases removed from V and 9 bases from J, the gap between germline ends came to 9 bases. This CDR3 region has 13 residues. The CDR3 here is CASSFMQGSPLHF. DNA for the CDR3: TGTGCCAGCAGCTTCATGCAGGGTTCACCCCTCCACTTT.

V and J are TRBV19 and TRBJ2-3, with 9 bases aligning to TRBD1. This CDR3 comprises 17 residues. V gave up 0 bases and J gave up 5 bases; unmatched junction bases: 9. Germline V gene lookup returns CDR1 LNHDA and CDR2 SQIVND (reference sequence). The CDR3 here is CASSIDPGTGSRDTQYF. CDR3 coding DNA: TGTGCCAGTAGTATAGATCCAGGGACAGGGTCGAGAGATACGCAGTATTTT.